Shown below are 24 T cell receptor beta chains from a single sample sequenced in a study of spatial heterogeneity in lung cancer. MiXCR was run by TCRdb on the 5' RACE reads, yielding one entry per CDR3 protein. The repertoire includes about 5,400 distinct CDR3 sequences, 30% to 35% of them detected once, and 3.5% sits in the top ten. Noted time point: sample taken at primary tumor resection. From tumor, nontumor lung or frozen PBMC, whole RNA was taken unsorted for sequencing. Source: PBMCs, taken at surgery. These TCRs come from a female donor with early-stage non-small cell lung cancer.

In its sample, this clonotype was seen a few times. This beta chain turned up in a library designed for alpha chains; as an off-target read, its abundance says little. J is TRBJ2-3 and V is TRBV4-2, with D perhaps TRBD2 (5 bases). This CDR3 is built from 15 residues. The V and J ends lost 0 bases and 2 bases respectively, with 9 bases between them. CDR1 is LGHNA, CDR2 YNFKEQ, per germline. The CDR3 nucleotides are TGTGCCAGCAGCCAAGATCGGCGGGTCACAGATACGCAGTATTTT. Amino acid sequence: CASSQDRRVTDTQYF.

This clonotype has a handful of counts. This beta chain is off target for a library built for alpha chains, so its abundance means little. The chain joins TRBV3-1 to TRBJ2-3; no reliable D call. CDR3 length: 18 amino acids. Germline lookup yields CDR1 LGHDT and CDR2 YNNKEL (reference sequence). V gave up 0 bases and J gave up 2 bases, with 18 bases separating them. This CDR3 is CASSQETELGVDTDTQYF. As DNA, the CDR3 is TGTGCCAGCAGCCAAGAAACCGAGCTTGGAGTAGACACAGATACGCAGTATTTT.

With regard to this clonotype: Found in a library prepared for alpha chains, this beta chain is an off-target read, and its abundance has little meaning. This chain links TRBV3-1 with TRBJ2-7; no firm D call. V was cut by 1 base and J by 7 bases, with 11 bases left in between. The CDR3 has 13 residues. The germline gives CDR1 LGHDT, CDR2 YNNKEL (reference sequence). The CDR3 coding sequence is TGTGCCAGCAGCCAAGGAAGTCTTGTGGAGCAGTACTTC. Translating gives CASSQGSLVEQYF.

Worth noting for this clonotype: Being off target in a library aimed at alpha chains, this beta chain has a size of little meaning. The chain has TRBV10-3 and TRBJ2-7, with a weak D call TRBD2 (5 bases). The CDR3 has 11 residues. V gave up 6 bases and J gave up 3 bases, with 6 bases separating them. Germline-derived CDR1 and CDR2 are ENHRY and SYGVKD. The chain's CDR3 is CAIRRDYEQYF. CDR3 DNA sequence: TGTGCCATCAGGAGGGACTACGAGCAGTACTTC.

About this clonotype: A library prepared for alpha chains yielded this beta chain as an off-target read; its size is of little meaning. V gene TRBV6-1 combines with J gene TRBJ2-2, with 7 bases identical to TRBD1. Germline V gene data show CDR1 as MNHNS and CDR2 as SASEGT. The ends lost 6 bases at V and 4 bases at J; junction bases unmatched: 8. This CDR3 has 15 residues. CDR3 in amino acids: CASSGGQVFTGELFF. In nucleotides, the CDR3 is TGTGCCAGCAGCGGAGGACAGGTTTTCACCGGGGAGCTGTTTTTT.

Details on this clonotype: This beta chain turned up in a library designed for alpha chains; as an off-target read, its abundance says little. This chain joins TRBV20-1 and TRBJ2-5, with TRBD1 identical over 8 bases. J gave up 4 bases and V 0 bases, and 10 bases lay outside the gene matches. CDR3 length equals 16 residues. Per the germline V gene, CDR1 is DFQATT and CDR2 is SNEGSKA (reference sequence). CDR3 amino acids: CSARDPGQGAVETQYF. CDR3 nucleotide sequence: TGCAGTGCTAGAGATCCAGGACAGGGAGCGGTAGAGACCCAGTACTTC.

This clonotype was detected only a few times. For a library built for alpha chains, this beta chain is a stray read; little rests on its size. The chain employs TRBV7-9 and TRBJ2-7, with 8 bases fitting TRBD1. V shed 2 bases and J 6 bases; nucleotides not matched to a gene: 6. The V gene's germline CDR1 is SEHNR and CDR2 FQNEAQ (reference sequence). The CDR3 has 14 residues. This chain's CDR3 is CASSLYDRGGEQYF. CDR3 coding DNA: TGTGCCAGCAGCTTATACGACAGGGGAGGCGAGCAGTACTTC.

For this clonotype: This beta chain slipped into a library made for alpha chains as a stray read, so its size is not meaningful. The rearrangement links TRBV2 to TRBJ2-2, with D possibly matching TRBD2 (5 bases). The CDR3 totals 14 residues. CDR1 is SNHLY and CDR2 is FYNNEI in the germline V gene. Trimming took 8 bases from V and 2 from J, leaving 12 bases between them. The CDR3 DNA reads as TGTGCCAGCCTAAGGACGGGAAACACCGGGGAGCTGTTTTTT. Translating it yields CASLRTGNTGELFF.

This clonotype appeared a few times. This beta chain slipped into a library made for alpha chains as a stray read, so its size is not meaningful. The rearrangement uses TRBV12-5 and TRBJ2-1, with 8 bases lining up with TRBD2. CDR3 length: 13 amino acids. The ends lost 7 bases at V and 8 bases at J; junction bases unmatched: 7. The V gene's germline CDR1 is LGHNT and CDR2 FRNRAP. CDR3: CASARGGRDEQFF. CDR3 DNA: TGTGCTAGTGCCCGGGGGGGCAGGGATGAGCAGTTCTTC.

On this clonotype itself: This beta chain is a stray sequence in a library constructed for alpha chains; its clone size is not meaningful. The chain carries TRBV7-2 and TRBJ2-1; maybe TRBD2 (6 bases). Germline V lookup: CDR1 SGHTA, CDR2 FQGNSA. The CDR3 spans 15 residues. Trimming cost V 1 base and J 3 bases, with 10 bases left between them. Here the CDR3 DNA reads TGTGCCAGCAGCTTAGTAACGGGGGACTACAATGAGCAGTTCTTC. Protein sequence: CASSLVTGDYNEQFF.

Of note for this clonotype: Within a library made for alpha chains, this beta chain is off target, and its count is uninformative. This chain connects TRBV12-3 or TRBV12-4 to TRBJ2-5; possible D gene TRBD2, 6 bases. The CDR3 spans 13 residues. V lost 5 bases to trimming and J lost 8 bases, with 15 bases between them. The CDR3 DNA is TGTGCCAGCAGTCCTAGCGTCGTCCTTACCCAGTACTTC. Translating it yields CASSPSVVLTQYF.

Notes on this clonotype: Since it is a stray read in a library aimed at alpha chains, this beta chain has a size that is not meaningful. V usage is TRBV7-9 and J usage is TRBJ2-5; D is perhaps TRBD1 (6 bases). The length of the CDR3 is 11 residues. V shed 6 bases and J shed 7 bases, with 9 bases lying between them. The germline V gene has CDR1 SEHNR and CDR2 FQNEAQ (reference sequence). The CDR3 nucleotides are TGTGCCAGCAGTTCGGACAGGACCCAGTACTTC. As protein: CASSSDRTQYF.

A note on this clonotype: This beta chain came through as a stray read in a library set up for alpha chains, and its size says little. The chain carries TRBV7-9 and TRBJ2-3; D remains ambiguous. The CDR3 covers 14 residues. V lost 2 bases and J 2 bases, leaving 8 bases between the germline ends. CDR1 is SEHNR and CDR2 is FQNEAQ in the germline V gene (reference sequence). The CDR3 bases are TGTGCCAGCAGCTTAACTGTAAACACAGATACGCAGTATTTT. Encoded protein: CASSLTVNTDTQYF.

This clonotype came up a few times. This beta chain is a stray sequence in a library constructed for alpha chains; its clone size is not meaningful. The chain recombines TRBV7-2 with TRBJ2-1; no reliable D call. Germline loops: CDR1 SGHTA, CDR2 FQGNSA. CDR3 size: 15 residues. Trimming stripped 3 bases from V and 6 bases from J, with 15 bases between. The CDR3 here is CASSFISRNSNEQFF. CDR3 nucleotides: TGTGCCAGCAGCTTTATAAGTAGAAATAGCAATGAGCAGTTCTTC.

This clonotype was observed a few times. This beta chain was picked up by a library intended for alpha chains and is off target, so its count carries little meaning. The chain joins TRBV28 to TRBJ2-3; D is undetermined. The germline gives CDR1 MDHEN, CDR2 SYDVKM. There are 14 residues in the CDR3. Trimming removed 4 bases at V and 0 bases at J, with 8 bases between. CDR3 sequence reads: CASSSWQSTDTQYF. The CDR3 nucleotides are TGTGCCAGCAGTTCGTGGCAGAGCACAGATACGCAGTATTTT.

This clonotype was observed a handful of times. For a library built for alpha chains, this beta chain is a stray read; little rests on its size. The rearrangement uses TRBV20-1 and TRBJ2-7, with TRBD2 matching over 11 bases. Germline-derived CDR1 and CDR2 are DFQATT and SNEGSKA (reference sequence). The CDR3 has 14 residues. Losses at the gene ends were 2 bases for V and 1 base for J; bases not matched to a gene: 1. CDR3 amino acids: CSARRLAGSYEQYF. The CDR3 DNA follows: TGCAGTGCTAGACGACTAGCGGGGTCCTACGAGCAGTACTTC.

Concerning this clonotype: This beta chain is an off-target read within a library intended for alpha chains, so its frequency means little. The gene calls are TRBV12-3 or TRBV12-4 and TRBJ2-3; D remains unclear. V was pared by 3 bases and J by 7 bases, with 5 bases between. The CDR3 length is 11 residues. The CDR3 DNA reads TGTGCCAGCAGTTTTGCGAATACGCAGTATTTT. This encodes CASSFANTQYF.

By sample share, this clonotype is medium-sized. Found in a library prepared for alpha chains, this beta chain is an off-target read, and its abundance has little meaning. The rearrangement links TRBV30 to TRBJ2-7, with TRBD2 matching 7 bases. Germline assignment: CDR1 GTSNPN and CDR2 SVGIG (reference sequence). This CDR3 region has 13 residues. With 5 bases clipped from V and 2 bases from J, the junction kept 6 bases outside the gene matches. CDR3 in DNA: TGTGCCTGGTGCTCGGGGGGAGCCTACGAGCAGTACTTC. Translation gives CAWCSGGAYEQYF.

This clonotype showed up just a few times. This beta chain represents an off-target read in a library built for alpha chains; its size is of limited meaning. The chain recombines TRBV5-1 with TRBJ2-3, with 10 nucleotides matching TRBD2. V lost 7 bases, J lost 7 bases, and 9 bases stayed unmatched. There are 14 residues in the CDR3. The V gene's germline CDR1 is SGHRS and CDR2 YFSETQ. CDR3 in amino acids: CASEPGLASNTQYF. Written as DNA, the CDR3 is TGCGCCAGCGAACCGGGACTAGCGTCGAATACGCAGTATTTT.

As regards this clonotype: This beta chain is a stray sequence in a library constructed for alpha chains; its clone size is not meaningful. This chain joins TRBV5-1 and TRBJ2-1; 8 bases line up with TRBD1. Unmatched junction bases numbered 13, after V lost 4 bases and J lost 7 bases. This CDR3 has 16 amino acids. Germline V gives CDR1 SGHRS, CDR2 YFSETQ. Here the CDR3 DNA reads TGCGCCAGCAGCCAGGGACAGGCGGGATATAGAAATGAGCAGTTCTTC. Encoded protein: CASSQGQAGYRNEQFF.

A remark on this clonotype: Little can be read into the size of this beta chain, an off-target read in a library designed for alpha chains. The V call is TRBV29-1, the J call TRBJ2-7; 8 bases are shared with TRBD1. CDR3 length: 16 residues. J gave up 2 bases and V 4 bases, and 13 bases lay outside the gene matches. Germline lookup yields CDR1 SQVTM and CDR2 ANQGSEA. Here the CDR3 DNA reads TGCAGCGTTGTACCCGCCGATAAGACAGGGGCCTACGAGCAGTACTTC. Translation gives CSVVPADKTGAYEQYF.

A few counts support this clonotype. This beta chain slipped into a library made for alpha chains as a stray read, so its size is not meaningful. The CDR3 DNA sequence: TGTGCCAGTAGTCAACGCCCTCTCTACAGCGGGGGTGAGACCCAGTACTTC. This sequence encodes CASSQRPLYSGGETQYF. V is TRBV19 and J is TRBJ2-5; 8 bases line up with TRBD2. This CDR3 comprises 17 residues. V shed 5 bases, J shed 5 bases, and the junction held 16 bases outside the gene matches. Germline assignment: CDR1 LNHDA and CDR2 SQIVND (reference sequence).

By share of the sample, this clonotype is large. As an off-target read in a library built for alpha chains, this beta chain has a frequency of little significance. This rearrangement joins TRBV29-1 to TRBJ2-5; D not resolved. Trimming stripped 4 bases from V and 3 bases from J, with 9 bases between. CDR1 and CDR2 (germline): SQVTM, ANQGSEA. The length of the CDR3 is 12 residues. The CDR3 DNA sequence: TGCAGCGTTGGCCGGCAGGAAGAGACCCAGTACTTC. Protein: CSVGRQEETQYF.

This clonotype was observed a few times. This beta chain is an off-target read within a library intended for alpha chains, so its frequency means little. The chain carries TRBV19 and TRBJ2-5, with TRBD2 matching 7 bases. Germline CDR1 LNHDA, CDR2 SQIVND (reference sequence). The CDR3 totals 11 residues. After removal of 7 bases from V and 5 bases from J, the junction contained 1 base not matched to a gene. CDR3 in DNA: TGTGCCAGTACCGGGGGGGAGACCCAGTACTTC. Translation gives CASTGGETQYF.